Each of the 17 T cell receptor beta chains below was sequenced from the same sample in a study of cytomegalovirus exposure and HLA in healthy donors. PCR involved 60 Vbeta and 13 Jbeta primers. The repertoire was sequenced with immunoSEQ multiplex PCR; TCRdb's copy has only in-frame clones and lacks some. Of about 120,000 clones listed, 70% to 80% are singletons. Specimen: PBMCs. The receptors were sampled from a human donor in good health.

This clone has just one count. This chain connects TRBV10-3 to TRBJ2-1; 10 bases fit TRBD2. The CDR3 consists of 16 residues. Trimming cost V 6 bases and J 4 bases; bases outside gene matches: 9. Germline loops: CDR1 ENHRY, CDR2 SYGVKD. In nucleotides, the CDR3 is TGTGCCATCAGACCAGGGAGCGGGGGGGCTTACAATGAGCAGTTCTTC. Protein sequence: CAIRPGSGGAYNEQFF.

In DNA form, the CDR3 reads TGCAGCGTCGTGGACTCTGGAACTAATGAAAAACTGTTTTTT. Protein: CSVVDSGTNEKLFF. This chain links TRBV29-1 with TRBJ1-4; D gene ambiguous. The CDR3 is 14 residues long. The germline V gene encodes CDR1 SQVTM and CDR2 ANQGSEA. V shed 6 bases and J shed 1 base, with 12 bases lying between them. Variable domain in full (rest from reference TRBV29-1 and TRBJ1-4): SAVISQKPSRDICQRGTSLTIQCQVDSQVTMMFWYRQQPGQSLTLIATANQGSEATYESGFVIDKFPISRPNLTFSTLTVSNMSPEDSSIYLCSVVDSGTNEKLFFGSGTQLSVL.

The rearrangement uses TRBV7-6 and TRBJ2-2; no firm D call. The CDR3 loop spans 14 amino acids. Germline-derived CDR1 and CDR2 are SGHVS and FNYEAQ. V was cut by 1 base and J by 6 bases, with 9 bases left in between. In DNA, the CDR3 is TGTGCCAGCAGCTTAGAAGGCGGTCCCGGGGAGCTGTTTTTT. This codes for CASSLEGGPGELFF.

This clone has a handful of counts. The CDR3 nucleotides are TGTGCCAGCAGTCAAAGTCGGTCCGGGGAGCTGTTTTTT. Translating it yields CASSQSRSGELFF. This sequence joins TRBV6-1 and TRBJ2-2; D remains unclear. Trimming pared 5 bases from V and 6 bases from J, leaving 10 bases between. The CDR3 spans 13 residues. Germline-derived CDR1 and CDR2 are MNHNS and SASEGT.

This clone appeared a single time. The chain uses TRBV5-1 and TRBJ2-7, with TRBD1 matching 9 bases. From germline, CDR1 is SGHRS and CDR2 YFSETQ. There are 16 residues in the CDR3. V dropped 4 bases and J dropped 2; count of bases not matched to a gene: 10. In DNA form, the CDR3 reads TGCGCCAGCAGCCGTGGTGGACAGGGGTCGGCCTACGAGCAGTACTTC. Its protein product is CASSRGGQGSAYEQYF.

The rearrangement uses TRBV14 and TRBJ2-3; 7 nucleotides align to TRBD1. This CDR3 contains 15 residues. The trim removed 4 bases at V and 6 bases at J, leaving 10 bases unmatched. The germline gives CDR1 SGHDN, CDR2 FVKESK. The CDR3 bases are TGTGCCAGCAGCCGGGGGACAGACTTTCTCGATACGCAGTATTTT. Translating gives CASSRGTDFLDTQYF.

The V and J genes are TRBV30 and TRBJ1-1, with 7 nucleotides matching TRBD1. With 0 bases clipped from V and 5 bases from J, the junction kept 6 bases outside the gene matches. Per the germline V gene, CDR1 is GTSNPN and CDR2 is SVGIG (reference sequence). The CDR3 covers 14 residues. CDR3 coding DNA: TGTGCCTGGAGTGTACCAGGGGGTAAAACTGAAGCTTTCTTT. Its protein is CAWSVPGGKTEAFF. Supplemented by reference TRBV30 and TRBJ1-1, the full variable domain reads SQTIHQWPATLVQPVGSPLSLECTVEGTSNPNLYWYRQAAGRGLQLLFYSVGIGQISSEVPQNLSASRPQDRQFILSSKKLLLSDSGFYLCAWSVPGGKTEAFFGQGTRLTVV.

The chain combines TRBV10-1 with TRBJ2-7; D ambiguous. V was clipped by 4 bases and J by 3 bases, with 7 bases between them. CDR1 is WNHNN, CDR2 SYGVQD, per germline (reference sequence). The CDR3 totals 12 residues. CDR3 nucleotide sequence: TGCGCCAGCAGTGCCCTCGGCTACGAGCAGTACTTC. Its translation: CASSALGYEQYF.

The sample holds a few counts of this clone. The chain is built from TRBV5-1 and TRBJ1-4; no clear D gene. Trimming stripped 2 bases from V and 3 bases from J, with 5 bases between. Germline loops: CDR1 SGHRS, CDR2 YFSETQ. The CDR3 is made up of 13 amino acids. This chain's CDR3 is CASSFRPNEKLFF. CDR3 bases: TGCGCCAGCAGCTTTCGTCCTAATGAAAAACTGTTTTTT.

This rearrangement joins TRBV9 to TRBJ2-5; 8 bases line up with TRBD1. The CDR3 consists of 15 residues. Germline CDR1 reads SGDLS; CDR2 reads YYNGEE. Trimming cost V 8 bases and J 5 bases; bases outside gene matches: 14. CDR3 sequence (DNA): TGTGCCAGGCGGGGTGACAGGGGACGGGCGGAGACCCAGTACTTC. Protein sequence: CARRGDRGRAETQYF.

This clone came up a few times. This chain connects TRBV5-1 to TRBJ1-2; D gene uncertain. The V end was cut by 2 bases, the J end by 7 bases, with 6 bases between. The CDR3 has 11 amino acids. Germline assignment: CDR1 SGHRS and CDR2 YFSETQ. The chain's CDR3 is CASSFEGGYTF. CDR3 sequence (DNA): TGCGCCAGCAGCTTTGAGGGTGGCTACACCTTC. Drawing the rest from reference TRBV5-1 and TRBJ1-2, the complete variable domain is KAGVTQTPRYLIKTRGQQVTLSCSPISGHRSVSWYQQTPGQGLQFLFEYFSETQRNKGNFPGRFSGRQFSNSRSEMNVSTLELGDSALYLCASSFEGGYTFGSGTRLTVV.

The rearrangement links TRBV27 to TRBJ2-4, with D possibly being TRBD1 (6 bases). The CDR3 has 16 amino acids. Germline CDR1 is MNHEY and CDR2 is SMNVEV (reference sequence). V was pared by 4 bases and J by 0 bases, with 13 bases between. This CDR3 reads CASSSQDRIAKNIQYF. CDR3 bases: TGTGCCAGCAGTTCTCAGGACAGAATAGCCAAAAACATTCAGTACTTC.

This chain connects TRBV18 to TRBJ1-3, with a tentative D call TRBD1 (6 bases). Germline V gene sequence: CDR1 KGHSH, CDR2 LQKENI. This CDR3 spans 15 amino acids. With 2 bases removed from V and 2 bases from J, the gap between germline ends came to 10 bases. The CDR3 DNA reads TGTGCCAGCTCACCAGAGGCAGGGGCTGGAAACACCATATATTTT. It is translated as CASSPEAGAGNTIYF.

The CDR3 sequence: CASRVQGKNNEQYF. DNA of the CDR3: TGTGCCAGTAGGGTGCAGGGAAAGAATAACGAGCAGTACTTC. The rearrangement joins TRBV19 to TRBJ2-7; weak D call: TRBD1 (5 bases). This CDR3 comprises 14 residues. V lost 6 bases and J lost 5, with 17 bases in between. Germline loops: CDR1 LNHDA, CDR2 SQIVND (reference sequence).

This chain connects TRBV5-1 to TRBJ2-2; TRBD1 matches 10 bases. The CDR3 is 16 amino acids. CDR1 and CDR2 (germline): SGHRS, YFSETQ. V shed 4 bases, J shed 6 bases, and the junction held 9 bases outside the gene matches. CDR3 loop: CASSPGQGNRPGELFF. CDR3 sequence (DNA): TGCGCCAGCAGCCCGGGACAGGGGAATAGGCCCGGGGAGCTGTTTTTT.

The CDR3 DNA reads as TGTGCCAGTAGTATAGGACAGGGGGTCGTTGAGACCCAGTACTTC. The encoded protein is CASSIGQGVVETQYF. V gene TRBV19 combines with J gene TRBJ2-5; 9 bases fit TRBD1. CDR3 length: 15 amino acids. The V gene end was trimmed by 1 base and the J gene end by 5 bases; junction bases not matched to a gene: 5. Germline CDR1 and CDR2: LNHDA and SQIVND (reference sequence).

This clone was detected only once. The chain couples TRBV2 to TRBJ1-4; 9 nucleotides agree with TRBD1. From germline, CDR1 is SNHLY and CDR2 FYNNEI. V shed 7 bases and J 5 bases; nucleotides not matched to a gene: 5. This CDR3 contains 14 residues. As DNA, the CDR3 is TGTGCCAGCATTCTGGACAGGGGAAATGAAAAACTGTTTTTT. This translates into CASILDRGNEKLFF.